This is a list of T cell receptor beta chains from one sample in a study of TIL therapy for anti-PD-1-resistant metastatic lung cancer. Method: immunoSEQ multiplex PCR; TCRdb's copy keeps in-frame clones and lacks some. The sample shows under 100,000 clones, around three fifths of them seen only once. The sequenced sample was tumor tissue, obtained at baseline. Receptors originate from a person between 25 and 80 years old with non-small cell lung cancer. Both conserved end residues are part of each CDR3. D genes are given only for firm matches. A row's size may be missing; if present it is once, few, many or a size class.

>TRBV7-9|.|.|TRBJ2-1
CASRNTGGNEQFF
TGTGCCAGCAGAAATACAGGTGGAAATGAGCAGTTCTTC
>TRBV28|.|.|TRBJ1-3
CASSSSSLGIGLSGNTIYF
TGTGCCAGCAGTAGCTCCTCTTTAGGGATAGGCCTCTCTGGAAACACCATATATTTT
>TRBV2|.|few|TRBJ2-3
CASRHDGATDTQYF
TGTGCCAGCCGTCACGATGGCGCCACAGATACGCAGTATTTT
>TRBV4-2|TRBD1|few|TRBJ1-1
CASSQEYRGNTEAFF
TGTGCCAGCAGCCAAGAATACAGGGGGAACACTGAAGCTTTCTTT
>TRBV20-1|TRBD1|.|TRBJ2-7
CSASGTGAYEQYF
TGCAGTGCTAGTGGGACAGGAGCCTACGAGCAGTACTTC
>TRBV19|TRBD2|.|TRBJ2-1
CASSIVGLAGDNEQFF
TGTGCCAGTAGTATAGTCGGACTAGCGGGGGACAATGAGCAGTTCTTC
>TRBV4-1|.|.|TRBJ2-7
CASSQVPRPSYEQYF
TGCGCCAGCAGCCAAGTTCCCCGACCGAGCTACGAGCAGTACTTC
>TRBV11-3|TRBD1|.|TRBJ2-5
CASSSTGVGETQYF
TGTGCCAGCAGCTCGACAGGGGTTGGAGAGACCCAGTACTTC
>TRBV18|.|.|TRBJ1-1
CASSAWSALNTEAFF
TGTGCCAGCTCCGCCTGGTCAGCCTTGAACACTGAAGCTTTCTTT
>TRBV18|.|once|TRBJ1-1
CASSPPGQGRNTEAFF
TGTGCCAGCTCACCACCCGGTCAGGGGAGGAACACTGAAGCTTTCTTT
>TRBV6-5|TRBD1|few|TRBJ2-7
CASSYTEDRVKQYF
TGTGCCAGCAGTTACACGGAGGACAGGGTGAAGCAGTACTTC
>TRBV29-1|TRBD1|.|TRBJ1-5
CSVASGQSDSNQPQHF
TGCAGCGTTGCATCGGGACAGTCAGATAGCAATCAGCCCCAGCATTTT
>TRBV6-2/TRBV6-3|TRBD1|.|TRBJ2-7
CASSPWTGGGYEQYF
TGTGCCAGCAGTCCCTGGACAGGGGGCGGATACGAGCAGTACTTC
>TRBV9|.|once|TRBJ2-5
CASSVAEGRETQYF
TGTGCCAGCAGCGTAGCGGAGGGGAGGGAGACCCAGTACTTC
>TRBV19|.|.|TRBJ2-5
CASSILAGSEETQYF
TGTGCCAGTAGTATCTTAGCAGGGAGCGAAGAGACCCAGTACTTC
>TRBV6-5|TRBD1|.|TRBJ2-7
CASSIDRDYEQYF
TGTGCCAGCAGCATAGACAGGGACTACGAGCAGTACTTC
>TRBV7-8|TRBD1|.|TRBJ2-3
CASSPRTGGALQAYF
TGTGCCAGCAGCCCGCGGACAGGGGGTGCCCTTCAGGCGTATTTT
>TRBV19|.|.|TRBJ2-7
CASSYRAGSYEQYF
TGTGCCAGTAGTTACAGGGCGGGATCCTACGAGCAGTACTTC
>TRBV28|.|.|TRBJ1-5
CASSGSVSNQPQHF
TGTGCCAGCAGTGGCAGCGTAAGCAATCAGCCCCAGCATTTT
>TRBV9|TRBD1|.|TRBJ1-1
CASSPRVRGADTEAFF
TGTGCCAGCAGCCCCCGGGTCAGGGGGGCGGACACTGAAGCTTTCTTT
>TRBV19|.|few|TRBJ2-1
CASSSLADTYNEQFF
TGTGCCAGTAGTAGCTTAGCGGATACCTACAATGAGCAGTTCTTC
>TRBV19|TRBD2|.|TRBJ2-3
CASGGRTSGRVTDTQYF
TGTGCCAGTGGGGGAAGGACTAGCGGGAGGGTCACAGATACGCAGTATTTT
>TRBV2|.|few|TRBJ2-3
CASRGPLADADTQYF
TGTGCCAGCAGGGGCCCACTAGCTGACGCAGATACGCAGTATTTT
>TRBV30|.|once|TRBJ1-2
CAWSTGAGYTF
TGTGCCTGGAGTACCGGGGCTGGCTACACCTTC
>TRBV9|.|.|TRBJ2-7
CASSVFEQYF
TGTGCCAGCAGCGTGTTCGAGCAGTACTTC
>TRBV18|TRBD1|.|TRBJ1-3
CASSYAGGFTGNTIYF
TGTGCCAGCTCATACGCAGGGGGCTTCACTGGAAACACCATATATTTT
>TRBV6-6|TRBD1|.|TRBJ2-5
CASSPQGIETQYF
TGTGCCAGCAGTCCACAGGGGATCGAGACCCAGTACTTC
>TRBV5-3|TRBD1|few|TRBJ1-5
CARSLRDRGRDQPQHF
TGTGCCAGAAGCCTCCGGGACAGGGGGCGCGATCAGCCCCAGCATTTT
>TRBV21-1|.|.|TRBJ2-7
CASSKEDDRADPNEQYF
TGTGCCAGCAGCAAAGAGGATGACAGGGCAGACCCTAACGAGCAGTACTTC
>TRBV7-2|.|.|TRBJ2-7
CASSLQGGGEQYF
TGTGCCAGCAGCCTACAGGGGGGGGGCGAGCAGTACTTC
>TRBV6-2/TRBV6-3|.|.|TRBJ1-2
CASSLRDIYGYTF
TGTGCCAGCAGCCTACGGGATATCTATGGCTACACCTTC
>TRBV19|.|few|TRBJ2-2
CASKYRNTGELFF
TGTGCCAGTAAATATAGGAACACCGGGGAGCTGTTTTTT
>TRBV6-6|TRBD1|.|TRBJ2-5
CASSKGQGQETQYF
TGTGCCAGCAGTAAAGGACAGGGGCAAGAGACCCAGTACTTC
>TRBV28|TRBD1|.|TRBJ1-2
CASSSPGGQSSYTF
TGTGCCAGCAGTTCCCCAGGGGGCCAATCTAGCTACACCTTC
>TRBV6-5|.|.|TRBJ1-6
CASREREVYNSPLHF
TGTGCCAGCAGGGAGCGGGAAGTTTATAATTCACCCCTCCACTTT
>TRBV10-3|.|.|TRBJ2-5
CAISESERAETQYF
TGTGCCATCAGTGAGTCGGAGAGGGCAGAGACCCAGTACTTC
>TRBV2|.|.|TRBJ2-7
CASSEGNTRPSYEQYF
TGTGCCAGCAGTGAAGGTAATACTCGCCCTTCCTACGAGCAGTACTTC
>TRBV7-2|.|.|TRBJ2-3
CASSPVGGGLIRTQYF
TGTGCCAGCAGCCCCGTGGGAGGGGGCCTCATTAGGACGCAGTATTTT
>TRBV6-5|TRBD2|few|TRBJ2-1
CASSSPGTSIYNEQFF
TGTGCCAGCAGTTCCCCCGGGACTAGCATCTACAATGAGCAGTTCTTC
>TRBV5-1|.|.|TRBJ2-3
CASSLGGTARADTQYF
TGCGCCAGCAGCTTGGGGGGAACAGCTAGGGCAGATACGCAGTATTTT
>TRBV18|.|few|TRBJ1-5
CASSRQGVVGNQPQHF
TGTGCCAGCTCACGACAAGGCGTTGTTGGCAATCAGCCCCAGCATTTT
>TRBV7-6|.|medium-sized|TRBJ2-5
CASSPEGRPETQYF
TGTGCCAGCAGCCCCGAAGGGCGTCCGGAGACCCAGTACTTC
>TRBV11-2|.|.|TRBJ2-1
CASSLDLSSYNEQFF
TGTGCCAGCAGCTTAGACCTAAGCTCCTACAATGAGCAGTTCTTC
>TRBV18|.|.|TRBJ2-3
CASSPKRNTDTQYF
TGTGCCAGCTCACCCAAAAGGAACACAGATACGCAGTATTTT
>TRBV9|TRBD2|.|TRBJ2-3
CASSEKREQADTQYF
TGTGCCAGCAGCGAAAAGCGGGAGCAGGCAGATACGCAGTATTTT
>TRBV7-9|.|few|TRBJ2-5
CASSVAGVETQYF
TGTGCCAGCAGCGTGGCAGGGGTAGAGACCCAGTACTTC
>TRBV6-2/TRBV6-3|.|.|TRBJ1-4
CASSYFWTAARSEKLFF
TGTGCCAGCAGTTACTTCTGGACTGCCGCCAGGAGTGAAAAACTGTTTTTT
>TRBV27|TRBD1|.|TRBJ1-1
CASRLVSTGLNTEAFF
TGTGCCAGCAGGCTCGTCTCGACAGGGCTGAACACTGAAGCTTTCTTT
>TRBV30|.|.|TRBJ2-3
CAWSVRETSASTDTQYF
TGTGCCTGGAGTGTACGTGAGACTAGTGCTAGCACAGATACGCAGTATTTT